These T cell receptor beta chains were read from a single sample in a study of shared T cell receptors in the human thymus. Data came from immunoSEQ multiplex PCR; TCRdb stores just in-frame clones and leaves some out. This table holds 640,000 or so clones, around 87% found once. The same data also contributed to another study, on human thymus T cells.

Material: thymocytes. The receptors stem from a boy younger than two with a congenital heart defect. CDR3s leave out the opening cysteine and the closing phenylalanine or tryptophan.

J,V,CDR3
TRBJ1-1,TRBV27,ASSDQGLNTEAF
TRBJ2-1,TRBV5-1,ASSSKLVPYNEQF
TRBJ2-1,TRBV5-4,ASSRQRESNEQF
TRBJ2-7,TRBV4-3,ASSHATSGSYEQY
TRBJ1-4,TRBV28,ASTGTTCEKLF
TRBJ2-7,TRBV28,ASSSLWADRPSYEQY
TRBJ1-2,TRBV4-1,ASSQAPPGTGSYGYT
TRBJ2-2,TRBV4-3,ASSQPRGDKQKPHGELF
TRBJ2-7,TRBV7-9,ASSLGEAAY
TRBJ2-2,TRBV14,ASGQGSGELF
TRBJ2-1,TRBV11-3,AYGGDREVDEQF
TRBJ1-6,TRBV7-9,ASSSIQGVDSPLH
TRBJ1-5,TRBV7-6,ASSLHGSNQPQH
TRBJ1-1,TRBV27,ASSLSFTGRSTEAF
TRBJ2-5,TRBV5-4,ASSLRQVQETQY
TRBJ2-7,TRBV28,ASSTGTRRYEQY
TRBJ1-2,TRBV4-3,ASSPNPTGEGGYT
TRBJ1-2,TRBV7-2,ASSWAGTGDSYGYT
TRBJ2-2,TRBV6-5,ASSLVGGNTGELF
TRBJ1-5,TRBV5-8,ASSQTGSTNQPQH
TRBJ1-2,TRBV13,ASSSPAGACT
TRBJ2-7,TRBV30,AWIPGQFPYEQY
TRBJ2-5,TRBV14,ASSKYGSPGQGRWETQY
TRBJ2-7,TRBV7-2,ASSSTSGYEQY
TRBJ1-1,TRBV5-6,ASSPGPGTTGSEAF
TRBJ2-7,TRBV28,ASSLGVAGPLVNEQY
TRBJ1-2,TRBV4-3,ASSPTPTGFGGYT
TRBJ2-5,TRBV9,ASSVQPSGRETQY
TRBJ1-1,TRBV2,AVLLTENTEAF
TRBJ1-5,TRBV19,ASSTDSSGNQPQH
TRBJ1-1,TRBV29-1,SGYRGMNTEAF
TRBJ1-6,TRBV4-3,ASSQELRTGGTLESYNSPLH
TRBJ2-3,TRBV15,ATSSARGQSTDTQY
TRBJ2-5,TRBV7-2,ASSLGKAAYQETQY
TRBJ1-5,TRBV5-8,ASSNQSSYSNQPQH
TRBJ1-3,TRBV4-3,ASSQDSAGGSGNTIY
TRBJ2-7,TRBV28,ASSYGRGSGSRDYEQY
TRBJ2-1,TRBV9,ASSVPTSGREGNEQF
TRBJ1-1,TRBV7-9,APGAREAF
TRBJ1-1,TRBV5-4,ASSLEEGQGINYTEAF
TRBJ1-4,TRBV7-9,ASSDGTGRPTLNEKLF
TRBJ2-7,TRBV2,ASSGGLGQGSYEQY
TRBJ1-5,TRBV6-1,ASSEDDGQGEIEQPQH
TRBJ2-7,TRBV6-6,ASSYAGDHEQY
TRBJ2-1,TRBV6-1,ASSEVTVYNEQF
TRBJ2-7,TRBV7-2,ASSLVLVAGGPREQY
TRBJ2-7,TRBV7-8,ASSLGPPGQGASYEQY
TRBJ2-7,TRBV7-9,ASSKPGLTLYEQY
TRBJ2-6,TRBV10-3,AISESNHGLSGANVLT
TRBJ2-5,TRBV4-3,ASSQGAGEGETQY
TRBJ2-7,TRBV28,ASSLSSLADYEQY
TRBJ2-3,TRBV28,ASSFRAFLRTDTQY
TRBJ2-7,TRBV28,ASSLCVDGAYEQY
TRBJ2-6,TRBV6-5,ASSYRGHGANVLT
TRBJ2-5,TRBV28,ASSLNSGELQETQY
TRBJ2-7,TRBV4-1,ASSQDPGGYEQY